These T cell receptor beta chains were read from a single sample in a study of OX40 agonist ivuxolimab in advanced cancers. Here immunoSEQ multiplex PCR was the method, and the copy in TCRdb shows in-frame clones only, minus some. Of 73,000 or so clones detected, 65% to 90% appear once; the ten largest clones hold 0.65% to 0.9%. The material sequenced was CD4+ or CD8+ T cells sorted from blood, taken in a trial of the OX40 agonist ivuxolimab. These receptors were taken from an adult with an advanced solid tumor such as melanoma, head and neck, liver or kidney cancer. Each CDR3 is given with its conserved first and last residue. A D gene is named only where the DNA matches it firmly. Size values are once, few and many counts, or a class for expanded clones, and some rows have none.

CDR3 length | J gene | D gene | V gene | clone size | CDR3 DNA | CDR3 protein
13 | TRBJ2-7 | NA | TRBV10-1 | once | TGCGCCAGCAGTGAGTCGACGACTTACGAGCAGTACTTC | CASSESTTYEQYF
13 | TRBJ2-1 | NA | TRBV29-1 | few | TGCAGCGTTGAAGATGGGGCGGACAATGAGCAGTTCTTC | CSVEDGADNEQFF
11 | TRBJ1-1 | NA | TRBV6-1 | NA | TGTGCCAGCAGCCGGGACACTGAAGCTTTCTTT | CASSRDTEAFF
16 | TRBJ2-5 | TRBD1 | TRBV4-1 | NA | TGCGCCAGCAGCCAAAGTCGCGACAGGGGGTTTGAGACCCAGTACTTC | CASSQSRDRGFETQYF
12 | TRBJ2-7 | NA | TRBV30 | NA | TGTGCCCGGAAAGGTGTGGGCTACGAGCAGTACTTC | CARKGVGYEQYF
17 | TRBJ2-5 | NA | TRBV7-2 | NA | TGTGCCAGCAGCTTAGAGGTCCATACCGGCAGTGGGGAGACCCAGTACTTC | CASSLEVHTGSGETQYF
15 | TRBJ1-3 | NA | TRBV30 | NA | TGTGCCTGGAGTATTCCGTGGGGGCAGGGAAACACCATATATTTT | CAWSIPWGQGNTIYF
15 | TRBJ2-2 | NA | TRBV7-9 | NA | TGTGCCAGCACTGCGGCGGCGTTCAACACCGGGGAGCTGTTTTTT | CASTAAAFNTGELFF
13 | TRBJ1-1 | NA | TRBV5-1 | NA | TGCGCCAGCACCATTGGCATGAACACTGAAGCTTTCTTT | CASTIGMNTEAFF
14 | TRBJ2-3 | TRBD2 | TRBV7-9 | NA | TGTGCCAGCAGCATCAGCGGGGGCACAGATACGCAGTATTTT | CASSISGGTDTQYF
13 | TRBJ2-7 | NA | TRBV15 | NA | TGTGCCACCAGTCCACTAGGGTTCTACGAGCAGTACTTC | CATSPLGFYEQYF
15 | TRBJ1-5 | NA | TRBV4-3 | NA | TGCGCCAGCAGCCAAGATCGCCGGCAAAATCAGCCCCAGCATTTT | CASSQDRRQNQPQHF
16 | TRBJ1-6 | NA | TRBV2 | NA | TGTGCCAGCAGTACCAGAGGGACTGTCGGTGGGTCACCCCTCCACTTT | CASSTRGTVGGSPLHF
15 | TRBJ2-3 | NA | TRBV2 | NA | TGTGCCAGCAGTGAAGGCTCGGGACGGACAGATACGCAGTATTTT | CASSEGSGRTDTQYF
14 | TRBJ2-7 | TRBD1 | TRBV28 | NA | TGTGCCAGCACCCTTACAGGGACAGACTACGAGCAGTACTTC | CASTLTGTDYEQYF
14 | TRBJ2-3 | NA | TRBV9 | once | TGTGCCAGCAGCGTCCCAGCGGGTGGAGATACGCAGTATTTT | CASSVPAGGDTQYF
13 | TRBJ1-2 | NA | TRBV2 | NA | TGTGCCAGCACCCCCGGTACGGGGGATGGCTACACCTTC | CASTPGTGDGYTF
15 | TRBJ2-5 | NA | TRBV7-9 | NA | TGTGCCAGCAGCTTAATGGTGTCAGTCCAAGAGACCCAGTACTTC | CASSLMVSVQETQYF
17 | TRBJ1-1 | NA | TRBV11-2 | NA | TGTGCCAGCAGCCTCCCTAGGTCCCCGGGCCCCCAAGGCGAAGCTTTCTTT | CASSLPRSPGPQGEAFF
13 | TRBJ2-1 | NA | TRBV15 | NA | TGTGCCACCAGCAGAGATTTTGGGCATGAGCAGTTCTTC | CATSRDFGHEQFF
13 | TRBJ2-2 | NA | TRBV7-9 | NA | TGTGCCAGCAGCTTACGTTACACCGGGGAGCTGTTTTTT | CASSLRYTGELFF
15 | TRBJ1-5 | NA | TRBV6-5 | NA | TGTGCCAGCAGGAGGGGAGTATATAGCAATCAGCCCCAGCATTTT | CASRRGVYSNQPQHF
17 | TRBJ1-4 | NA | TRBV7-8 | NA | TGTGCCAGCAGCTTAGGCCGCGGGGCGAGGCGAGGTGAAAAACTGTTTTTT | CASSLGRGARRGEKLFF
16 | TRBJ1-3 | NA | TRBV6-5 | NA | TGTGCCAGCAGTTTTGCTGGGGGGAACTCTGGAAACACCATATATTTT | CASSFAGGNSGNTIYF
12 | TRBJ2-1 | NA | TRBV6-4 | NA | TGTGCCAGCAGTGACTCAGGGGGGACACGGTTCTTC | CASSDSGGTRFF
15 | TRBJ2-1 | TRBD2 | TRBV28 | NA | TGTGCCAGCACCGCACTAGCGGTGTCCTACAATGAGCAGTTCTTC | CASTALAVSYNEQFF
14 | TRBJ2-5 | TRBD1 | TRBV18 | NA | TGTGCCAGCTCACTTGAGACAGGGCCCGAGACCCAGTACTTC | CASSLETGPETQYF
14 | TRBJ2-5 | NA | TRBV2 | NA | TGTGCCAGCAGTGGGGGGGTAGAAAAAGAGACCCAGTACTTC | CASSGGVEKETQYF
17 | TRBJ2-7 | TRBD2 | TRBV7-2 | NA | TGTGCCAGCAGCCAAAACCGACTAGCAGAGAGCTCCTACGAGCAGTACTTC | CASSQNRLAESSYEQYF
16 | TRBJ1-4 | NA | TRBV15 | NA | TGTGCCACCAGCAGGTCACTACAGGGAGGGGGTGAAAAACTGTTTTTT | CATSRSLQGGGEKLFF
16 | TRBJ2-5 | NA | TRBV6-5 | NA | TGTGCCAGCAGTTACTCGGGGTTCCGAAGCCAAGAGACCCAGTACTTC | CASSYSGFRSQETQYF
16 | TRBJ1-6 | NA | TRBV7-2 | once | TGTGCCAGCACCCTTCAAGACGGATTATATAATTCACCCCTCCACTTT | CASTLQDGLYNSPLHF
15 | TRBJ1-5 | NA | TRBV7-6 | once | TGTGCCAGCAGCTTAGAATTAGGTCGTAATCAGCCCCAGCATTTT | CASSLELGRNQPQHF
14 | TRBJ2-5 | NA | TRBV7-2 | NA | TGTGCCAGCAGCTTAGCGGGCCGAGGCGAGACCCAGTACTTC | CASSLAGRGETQYF
16 | TRBJ2-7 | TRBD1 | TRBV5-1 | once | TGCGCCAGCAGCCCGGGGACAGGGGGAACCGGGTACGAGCAGTACTTC | CASSPGTGGTGYEQYF
15 | TRBJ2-5 | NA | TRBV7-2 | NA | TGTGCCAGCAGCTTAGCGGGATGGGGCCAAGAGACCCAGTACTTC | CASSLAGWGQETQYF
15 | TRBJ2-7 | TRBD2 | TRBV4-1 | NA | TGCGCCAGCAGCCAAGGTAGCGGGAGCATATTTGGGCAGTACTTC | CASSQGSGSIFGQYF
12 | TRBJ2-1 | NA | TRBV7-3 | NA | TGTGCCAGCAGTCGTGGGGGGAATGAGCAGTTCTTC | CASSRGGNEQFF
17 | TRBJ2-5 | TRBD2 | TRBV13 | NA | TGTGCCAGCAGCTTAGGCGCTAGCGGGAGGGCCTTGGAGACCCAGTACTTC | CASSLGASGRALETQYF